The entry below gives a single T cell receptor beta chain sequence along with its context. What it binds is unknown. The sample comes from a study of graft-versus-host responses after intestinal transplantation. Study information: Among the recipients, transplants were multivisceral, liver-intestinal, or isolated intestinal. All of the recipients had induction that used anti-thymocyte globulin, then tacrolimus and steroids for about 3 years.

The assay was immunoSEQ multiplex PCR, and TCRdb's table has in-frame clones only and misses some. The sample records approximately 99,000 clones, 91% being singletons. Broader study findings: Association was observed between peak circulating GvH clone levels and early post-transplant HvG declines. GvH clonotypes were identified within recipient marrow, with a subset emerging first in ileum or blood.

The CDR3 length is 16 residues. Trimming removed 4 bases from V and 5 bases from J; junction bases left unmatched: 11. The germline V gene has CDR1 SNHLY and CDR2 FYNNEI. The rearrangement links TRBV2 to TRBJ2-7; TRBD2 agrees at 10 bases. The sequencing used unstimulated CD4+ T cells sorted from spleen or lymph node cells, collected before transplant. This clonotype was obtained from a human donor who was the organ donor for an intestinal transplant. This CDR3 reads CASSASSGGRGNEQYF. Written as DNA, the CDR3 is TGTGCCAGCAGTGCCTCTAGCGGGGGTCGCGGAAACGAGCAGTACTTC.